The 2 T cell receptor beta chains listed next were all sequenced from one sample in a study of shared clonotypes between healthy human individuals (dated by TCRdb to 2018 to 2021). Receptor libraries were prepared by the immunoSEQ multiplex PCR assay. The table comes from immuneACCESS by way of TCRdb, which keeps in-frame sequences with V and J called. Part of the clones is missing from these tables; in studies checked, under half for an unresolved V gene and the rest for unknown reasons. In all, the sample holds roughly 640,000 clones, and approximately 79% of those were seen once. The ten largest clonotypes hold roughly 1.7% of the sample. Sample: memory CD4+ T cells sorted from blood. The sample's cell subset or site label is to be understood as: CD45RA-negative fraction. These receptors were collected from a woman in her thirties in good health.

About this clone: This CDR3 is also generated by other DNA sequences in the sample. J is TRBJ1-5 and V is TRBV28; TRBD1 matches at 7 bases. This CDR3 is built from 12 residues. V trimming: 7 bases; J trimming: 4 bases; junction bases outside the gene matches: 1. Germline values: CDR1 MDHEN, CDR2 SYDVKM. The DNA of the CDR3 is TGTGCCAGCACGACAGGGAATCAGCCCCAGCATTTT. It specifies CASTTGNQPQHF.

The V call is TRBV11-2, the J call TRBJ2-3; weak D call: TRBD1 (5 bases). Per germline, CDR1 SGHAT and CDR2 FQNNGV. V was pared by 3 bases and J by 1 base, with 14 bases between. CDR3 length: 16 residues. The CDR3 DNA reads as TGTGCCAGCAGCTTTTCAACTCGACAGCGCACAGATACGCAGTATTTT. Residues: CASSFSTRQRTDTQYF.